The rows below give T cell receptor beta chains drawn from one sample of a study of blood T cell repertoires in COVID-19. The data were produced by immunoSEQ multiplex PCR, yet TCRdb's version contains in-frame clones alone and is incomplete. The sample lists about 250,000 clones, under 90% occurring once. The sequenced sample consisted of PBMCs or T cells enriched from blood (not recorded which). The receptor set was obtained from a man aged 18 to 29 who had recovered from COVID-19. The CDR3 runs from the conserved cysteine through the conserved F or W. D genes are given only for firm matches. Only part of the rows carry a size: once, few, many, or a class if the clone is expanded.

j_call v_call clone_size d_call cdr3_nt cdr3_aa
TRBJ2-1 TRBV11-2 few NA TGTGCCTCAACCCTGGTGGACTCGAACAATGAGCAGTTCTTC CASTLVDSNNEQFF
TRBJ1-1 TRBV5-1 NA TRBD1 TGCGCCAGCCGTCTAAACAGGGGGCGCCTAGATACTGAAGCTTTCTTT CASRLNRGRLDTEAFF
TRBJ1-2 TRBV9 NA NA TGTGCCAGCAGCGTAGAGGTTGTGGGGAGCTATGGCTACACCTTC CASSVEVVGSYGYTF
TRBJ2-1 TRBV5-4 NA TRBD2 TGTGCCAGCAGCTCTTGGACTAGCGTCCATGAGCAGTTCTTC CASSSWTSVHEQFF
TRBJ2-6 TRBV13 NA TRBD1 TGTGCCAGCAGCTTGAGTACAGGGGGCTCTGGGGCCAACGTCCTGACTTTC CASSLSTGGSGANVLTF
TRBJ1-2 TRBV11-2 NA TRBD1 TGTGCCAGCAGCCCGGGACAGGGTACCTATGGCTACACCTTC CASSPGQGTYGYTF
TRBJ1-1 TRBV28 once TRBD1 TGTGCCAGCAGTTCCCCCGGGACAGGGTATGGCACTGAAGCTTTCTTT CASSSPGTGYGTEAFF
TRBJ1-2 TRBV6-5 NA TRBD1 TGTGCCAGCAGAACAGGGGGTTCCTATGGCTACACCTTC CASRTGGSYGYTF
TRBJ2-5 TRBV7-3 NA NA TGTGCCAGCAGCTTAACGGCGGGTATCCAAGAGACCCAGTACTTC CASSLTAGIQETQYF
TRBJ1-1 TRBV7-2 NA TRBD1 TGTGCCAGCAGCCCCCGACAGGGGACAGACACTGAAGCTTTCTTT CASSPRQGTDTEAFF
TRBJ2-5 TRBV5-6 few TRBD2 TGTGCCAGCAGCGGGGGGTTAGCGGGACTCACCGAGGAGACCCAGTACTTC CASSGGLAGLTEETQYF
TRBJ1-1 TRBV18 NA TRBD1 TGTGCCAGCTCGCTAGCAGGGGGATGGAACACTGAAGCTTTCTTT CASSLAGGWNTEAFF
TRBJ2-7 TRBV28 few TRBD2 TGTGCCAGCAGTTTCCTAGCGGGAGTTCTCTACGAGCAGTACTTC CASSFLAGVLYEQYF